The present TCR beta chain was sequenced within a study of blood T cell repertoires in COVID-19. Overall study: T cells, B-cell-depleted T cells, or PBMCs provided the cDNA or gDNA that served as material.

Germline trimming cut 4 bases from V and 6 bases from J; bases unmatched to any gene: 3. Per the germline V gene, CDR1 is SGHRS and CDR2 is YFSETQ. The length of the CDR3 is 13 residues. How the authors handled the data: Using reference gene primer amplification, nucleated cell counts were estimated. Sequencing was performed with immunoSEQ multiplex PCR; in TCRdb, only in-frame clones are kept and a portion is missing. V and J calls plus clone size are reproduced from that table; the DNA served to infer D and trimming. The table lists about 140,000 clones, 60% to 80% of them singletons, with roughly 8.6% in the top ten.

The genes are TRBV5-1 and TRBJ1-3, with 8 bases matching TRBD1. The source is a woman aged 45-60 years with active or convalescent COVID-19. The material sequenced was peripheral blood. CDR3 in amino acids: CASSQDRANTIYF. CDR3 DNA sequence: TGCGCCAGCAGCCAGGACAGGGCAAACACCATATATTTT.